These 28 T cell receptor beta chains were sequenced from one sample in a study of CD8+CD57+ T cells in acquired aplastic anemia. Sequenced patients had shown CD8+CD57+ cell expansion by flow cytometry. For CDR3 and TCR beta VDJ profiling, genomic DNA was the template used. MiXCR, run by TCRdb on the reads, gives a single entry per CDR3 protein. The data contain 200,000 to 250,000 distinct CDR3 sequences, less than 75% of them singletons. Sample: sorted CD4+, CD8+, or CD8+CD57+ T cells (not recorded which) from PBMCs. The source is a human donor with aplastic anemia.

As DNA, the CDR3 is TGCAGCGACTCGACGGGAGAGAACACTGAAGCTTTCTTT. This sequence encodes CSDSTGENTEAFF. This chain uses TRBV29-1 with TRBJ1-1; D ambiguous. V was pared by 7 bases and J by 1 base, with 13 bases between. Germline values: CDR1 SQVTM, CDR2 ANQGSEA. The CDR3 runs 13 residues. Together with reference TRBV29-1 and TRBJ1-1, the CDR3 gives the full variable domain: SAVISQKPSRDICQRGTSLTIQCQVDSQVTMMFWYRQQPGQSLTLIATANQGSEATYESGFVIDKFPISRPNLTFSTLTVSNMSPEDSSIYLCSDSTGENTEAFFGQGTRLTVV.

In this sample, this clonotype turned up once. This sequence joins TRBV7-6 and TRBJ1-6, with 10 positions matching TRBD1. Trimming at V came to 4 bases and at J to 11 bases, leaving 2 bases not matched to a gene. This CDR3 spans 13 amino acids. From germline, CDR1 is SGHVS and CDR2 FNYEAQ. In nucleotides, the CDR3 is TGTGCCAGCAGCTGCGGGACAGGGGCACCCCTCCACTTT. As protein: CASSCGTGAPLHF.

The genes are TRBV6-5 and TRBJ2-5; TRBD1 aligns across 9 bases. Germline V gene lookup returns CDR1 MNHEY and CDR2 SVGAGI. This CDR3 contains 16 residues. V was clipped by 5 bases and J by 0 bases; unmatched bases: 7. CDR3 amino acids: CASSTGQGWDQETQYF. CDR3 DNA sequence: TGTGCCAGCAGTACGGGACAGGGTTGGGACCAAGAGACCCAGTACTTC.

The rearrangement links TRBV6-1 to TRBJ2-7; D not certain. Trimming took 6 bases from V and 2 from J, leaving 8 bases between them. CDR1 is MNHNS, CDR2 SASEGT, per germline. The CDR3 is 12 residues long. The CDR3 DNA follows: TGTGCCAGCAGGGCGGCTCCCTACGAGCAGTACTTC. This translates into CASRAAPYEQYF.

This chain connects TRBV20-1 to TRBJ1-2; D is possibly TRBD1 (6 bases). The CDR3 covers 14 residues. V was pared by 2 bases and J by 6 bases, with 16 bases between. The germline CDR1 and CDR2 sequences are DFQATT and SNEGSKA (reference sequence). In DNA form, the CDR3 reads TGCAGTGCTAGACAGCGGGGCAGGGACAATGGCTACACCTTC. This gives the protein CSARQRGRDNGYTF.

The chain has TRBV7-9 and TRBJ2-7, with a possible D match to TRBD2 (5 bases). V was cut by 6 bases and J by 6 bases, with 18 bases left in between. This CDR3 has 14 amino acids. Germline V gene sequence: CDR1 SEHNR, CDR2 FQNEAQ (reference sequence). CDR3 nucleotide sequence: TGTGCCAGCAGTTACCGGGATCCCGTCTTCGAGCAGTACTTC. Protein sequence: CASSYRDPVFEQYF.

This chain joins TRBV7-4 and TRBJ2-7; 7 nucleotides match TRBD2. Trimming at V came to 6 bases and at J to 4 bases, leaving 9 bases not matched to a gene. This CDR3 region has 14 residues. Germline CDR1 is SGHVT and CDR2 is SQSDAQ. The CDR3 coding sequence is TGTGCCAGCAGATGGGAGGGCTCTCCGTACGAGCAGTACTTC. This codes for CASRWEGSPYEQYF.

This clonotype was seen only a few times. The V and J genes are TRBV5-4 and TRBJ2-7; 11 bases are shared with TRBD1. CDR1 is SGHNT, CDR2 YYREEE, per germline (reference sequence). This CDR3 spans 15 amino acids. The ends lost 4 bases at V and 2 bases at J; junction bases unmatched: 5. CDR3 region: CASSSGQGAAYEQYF. The CDR3, as DNA: TGTGCCAGCAGCAGCGGACAGGGGGCAGCCTACGAGCAGTACTTC.

The chain has TRBV7-6 and TRBJ1-1; TRBD1 aligns across 9 bases. The CDR3 runs 14 residues. Unmatched junction bases numbered 3, after V lost 5 bases and J lost 2 bases. Germline CDR1 and CDR2: SGHVS and FNYEAQ. CDR3 sequence reads: CASSRQGDNTEAFF. Here the CDR3 DNA reads TGTGCCAGCAGCCGACAGGGGGACAACACTGAAGCTTTCTTT.

The sample holds one count of this clonotype. V is TRBV14 and J is TRBJ2-7; the D gene is possibly TRBD2 (6 bases). In germline, CDR1 is SGHDN, CDR2 FVKESK. Trimming left V 4 bases short and J 4 bases short, with 14 bases between. The CDR3 is 14 amino acids. CDR3: CASSRGGARYEQYF. CDR3 sequence (DNA): TGTGCCAGCAGCCGAGGAGGGGCCAGATACGAGCAGTACTTC.

This clonotype has just a few counts. The chain has TRBV2 and TRBJ1-4; no definite D call. This CDR3 spans 14 amino acids. Germline loops: CDR1 SNHLY, CDR2 FYNNEI. The germline V and J ends were trimmed by 3 bases and 5 bases, with 10 bases remaining between them. In DNA, the CDR3 is TGTGCCAGCAGTGAGGGATCGAGAAATGAAAAACTGTTTTTT. Amino acid sequence: CASSEGSRNEKLFF.

The chain carries TRBV7-9 and TRBJ2-6, with 8 bases that match TRBD1. The CDR3 contains 16 residues. The germline gives CDR1 SEHNR, CDR2 FQNEAQ (reference sequence). With 5 bases clipped from V and 2 bases from J, the junction kept 5 bases outside the gene matches. The CDR3 nucleotides are TGTGCCAGCAGCCCCGGGACAGGAACTGGGGCCAACGTCCTGACTTTC. Translating gives CASSPGTGTGANVLTF.

The rearrangement uses TRBV7-9 and TRBJ2-2; the D gene is possibly TRBD2 (6 bases). The V gene lost 4 bases and the J gene lost 1 base, with 16 bases spanning the gap. This CDR3 is 17 amino acids long. Germline CDR1 and CDR2: SEHNR and FQNEAQ (reference sequence). CDR3 residues: CASSSITPGLNTGELFF. As DNA, the CDR3 is TGTGCCAGCAGCTCTATCACGCCGGGACTGAACACCGGGGAGCTGTTTTTT. Drawing the rest from reference TRBV7-9 and TRBJ2-2, the complete variable domain is DTGVSQNPRHKITKRGQNVTFRCDPISEHNRLYWYRQTLGQGPEFLTYFQNEAQLEKSRLLSDRFSAERPKGSFSTLEIQRTEQGDSAMYLCASSSITPGLNTGELFFGEGSRLTVL.

The chain joins TRBV14 to TRBJ1-2, with D possibly being TRBD1 (6 bases). The V gene lost 4 bases and the J gene lost 7 bases, with 16 bases spanning the gap. The CDR3 length is 14 residues. Germline V lookup: CDR1 SGHDN, CDR2 FVKESK. In nucleotides, the CDR3 is TGTGCCAGCAGCCCCTTAGGGGGGGCAGGTGGCTACACCTTC. It translates to CASSPLGGAGGYTF.

This chain connects TRBV10-2 to TRBJ1-5; no definite D call. There are 13 residues in the CDR3. From germline, CDR1 is WSHSY and CDR2 SAAADI. The germline V and J ends were trimmed by 7 bases and 0 bases, with 7 bases remaining between them. CDR3 nucleotides: TGCGCCAGCACTCAGGATAGCAATCAGCCCCAGCATTTT. Encoded protein: CASTQDSNQPQHF.

Notes on this clonotype: This may be a read error: a much more frequent sequence differs by one nucleotide. This rearrangement joins TRBV5-1 to TRBJ1-1; a weak D match, TRBD1 (5 bases). This CDR3 is built from 14 residues. Germline assignment: CDR1 SGHRS and CDR2 YFSETQ. The CDR3 region is CASSPRDWNTEALF. Written as DNA, the CDR3 is TGCGCCAGCAGCCCGCGGGACTGGAACACTGAAGCTCTCTTT.

The V gene is TRBV29-1, the J gene TRBJ1-1; TRBD1 might be the D (6 bases). Per the germline V gene, CDR1 is SQVTM and CDR2 is ANQGSEA. The CDR3 loop spans 12 amino acids. The ends were cut back, 0 bases at V and 4 bases at J, with 6 bases in the middle. The chain's CDR3 is CSVEEGGTEAFF. The CDR3 DNA reads as TGCAGCGTTGAAGAAGGGGGCACTGAAGCTTTCTTT. Full variable domain (missing parts from reference TRBV29-1 and TRBJ1-1): SAVISQKPSRDICQRGTSLTIQCQVDSQVTMMFWYRQQPGQSLTLIATANQGSEATYESGFVIDKFPISRPNLTFSTLTVSNMSPEDSSIYLCSVEEGGTEAFFGQGTRLTVV.

V gene TRBV25-1 combines with J gene TRBJ2-1; TRBD1 aligns across 7 bases. V was pared by 0 bases and J by 6 bases, with 5 bases of the junction left unmatched. The CDR3 totals 15 residues. Germline-derived CDR1 and CDR2 are MGHDK and SYGVNS. The CDR3 is CASSEYATGPNEQFF. In nucleotides, the CDR3 is TGTGCCAGCAGTGAATATGCGACAGGGCCCAATGAGCAGTTCTTC.

This clonotype was recorded many times. V and J are TRBV29-1 and TRBJ2-7, with D maybe TRBD1 (6 bases). V lost 7 bases and J lost 2, with 15 bases in between. Germline V gives CDR1 SQVTM, CDR2 ANQGSEA. The CDR3 has 13 residues. The CDR3 DNA follows: TGCAGCGGGACGGGTCCAGGGGCCTACGAGCAGTACTTC. Amino acid sequence: CSGTGPGAYEQYF.

This clonotype was seen a few times. V is TRBV24-1 and J is TRBJ1-2; no firm D call. The CDR3 contains 11 residues. CDR1 and CDR2 (germline): KGHDR, SFDVKD. The V end lost 1 base, the J end lost 7 bases, and 3 bases lay between the germline ends. CDR3 in DNA: TGTGCCACCAGTGATTTCCTTGGCTACACCTTC. Protein product: CATSDFLGYTF.

On this clonotype: No DNA is shown, since the ends of the CDR3 on it are uncertain; the CDR3 is the one TCRdb lists. V usage is TRBV20-1 and J usage is TRBJ2-7. The CDR3 extends over 14 residues, inclusive of both ends. CDR1 is DFQATT and CDR2 is SNEGSKA in the germline V gene (reference sequence). Here the CDR3 reads CSVRFGDPAYEQYF.

Ten or more counts support this clonotype. V and J are TRBV6-5 and TRBJ1-5; 8 bases agree with TRBD1. The CDR3 sequence is 17 residues long. Germline values: CDR1 MNHEY, CDR2 SVGAGI. The trim removed 4 bases at V and 0 bases at J, leaving 8 bases unmatched. The CDR3: CASSSAGGLYSNQPQHF. CDR3 nucleotides: TGTGCCAGCAGTTCGGCAGGGGGCCTATATAGCAATCAGCCCCAGCATTTT.

The chain employs TRBV15 and TRBJ2-7, with unresolved D. V was cut by 0 bases and J by 0 bases, with 9 bases left in between. The CDR3 sequence is 15 residues long. CDR1 LNHNV and CDR2 YYDKDF come from the germline V gene (reference sequence). As DNA, the CDR3 is TGTGCCACCAGCAGAGAGCGGCAGGCCTCCTACGAGCAGTACTTC. This gives the protein CATSRERQASYEQYF.

This clonotype was seen a single time. This chain connects TRBV10-2 to TRBJ2-5; D is possibly TRBD1 (6 bases). The CDR3 runs to 14 residues. Trimming took off 5 bases at V and 4 bases at J, with 14 bases between the two ends. Germline assignment: CDR1 WSHSY and CDR2 SAAADI. The CDR3 loop reads CASSTGPWGETQYF. The CDR3 bases are TGCGCCAGCAGTACAGGGCCCTGGGGAGAGACCCAGTACTTC.

About this clonotype itself: An end of the junction differs from the germline gene, which may be a read error. The genes are TRBV6-5 and TRBJ2-7; D is unresolved. Germline V lookup: CDR1 MNHEY, CDR2 SVGAGI. There are 11 residues in the CDR3. In DNA form, the CDR3 reads TGTGCCAGCAGTTACTCCGACGAGCAGTACTTC. The encoded protein is CASSYSDEQYF.

The rearrangement links TRBV19 to TRBJ1-5; D possibly corresponds to TRBD1 (6 bases). This CDR3 spans 15 amino acids. Trimming took 4 bases from V and 6 from J, leaving 16 bases between them. Per germline, CDR1 LNHDA and CDR2 SQIVND (reference sequence). The CDR3 spells CASSTPRQEPQPQHF. The DNA for the CDR3 is TGTGCCAGTAGTACCCCACGACAGGAACCTCAGCCCCAGCATTTT.

The chain recombines TRBV11-1 with TRBJ2-5; TRBD1 aligns across 10 bases. The V and J ends lost 5 bases and 0 bases, in that order; junction bases with no gene match: 3. This CDR3 comprises 15 residues. Germline values: CDR1 SGHAT, CDR2 FQDESV (reference sequence). The CDR3 region is CASSPGTGDQETQYF. CDR3 bases: TGTGCCAGCAGCCCCGGGACAGGGGACCAAGAGACCCAGTACTTC.

A remark on this clonotype: In this CDR3 the conserved last residue, phenylalanine or tryptophan, is missing, so a read error is likely. V is TRBV7-8 and J is TRBJ2-7; no definite D call. Germline V CDR1 and CDR2: SGHVS, FQNEAQ. The CDR3 covers 12 residues. V was pared by 5 bases and J by 7 bases, with 12 bases between. CDR3 bases: TGTGCCAGCAGCCCCCTGGGGAAGGAGCAGTACTTA. It yields the protein CASSPLGKEQYL.